This T cell receptor beta chain was recorded in a study of shared clonotypes between healthy human individuals. The overall study: Each donor's CD8 memory used one plate, CD8 naive two, each CD4 subset three.

Some clones are missing from TCRdb's copy, which holds only in-frame ones; the method was immunoSEQ multiplex PCR. The repertoire includes 650,000 to 800,000 clones, approximately 90% of them detected once, and roughly 22% sits in the top ten. Naivety among CD8 cells was defined by CD45RO negativity and positive CCR7 selection, thereby excluding terminally differentiated effector memory CD45RA+ cells. Donors, without exception, were Caucasian adults residing in Nashville, Tennessee. The sequence was obtained from a man aged 25 to 40 in good health. Material: naive CD8+ T cells sorted from blood.

CDR3 DNA sequence: TGTGCCAGCGTCCCTAGCGGGTACTACGAGCAGTACTTC. Amino acid sequence: CASVPSGYYEQYF. This chain joins TRBV7-2 and TRBJ2-7, with 8 bases matching TRBD2. Looked up from germline, CDR1 is SGHTA and CDR2 is FQGNSA. The length of the CDR3 is 13 residues. J lost 3 bases, V lost 8 bases, and 6 bases had no gene match.